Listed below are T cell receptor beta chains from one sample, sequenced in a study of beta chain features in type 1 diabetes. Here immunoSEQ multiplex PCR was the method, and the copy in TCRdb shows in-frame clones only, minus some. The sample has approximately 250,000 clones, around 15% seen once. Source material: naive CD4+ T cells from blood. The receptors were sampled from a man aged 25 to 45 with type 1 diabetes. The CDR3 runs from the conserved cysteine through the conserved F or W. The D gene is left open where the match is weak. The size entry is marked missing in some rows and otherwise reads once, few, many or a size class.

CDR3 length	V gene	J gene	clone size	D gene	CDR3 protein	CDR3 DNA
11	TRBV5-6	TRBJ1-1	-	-	CASSFDGEAFF	TGTGCCAGCAGCTTCGACGGGGAAGCTTTCTTT
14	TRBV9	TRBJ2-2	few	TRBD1	CASSPATGAGELFF	TGTGCCAGCAGCCCCGCTACAGGGGCCGGGGAGCTGTTTTTT
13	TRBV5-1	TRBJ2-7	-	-	CASSNGPAYEQYF	TGCGCCAGCAGCAACGGACCAGCATACGAGCAGTACTTC
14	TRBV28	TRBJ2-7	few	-	CASKYPGSSYEQYF	TGTGCCAGCAAGTACCCAGGCAGCTCCTACGAGCAGTACTTC
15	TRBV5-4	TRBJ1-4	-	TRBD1	CASSLEGRGREKLFF	TGTGCCAGCAGCTTAGAGGGCAGGGGGCGAGAAAAACTGTTTTTT
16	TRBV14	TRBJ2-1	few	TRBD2	CASSQDTSGIYNEQFF	TGTGCCAGCAGCCAAGATACTAGCGGGATCTACAATGAGCAGTTCTTC
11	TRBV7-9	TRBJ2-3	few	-	CASSYADTQYF	TGTGCCAGCAGCTATGCCGATACGCAGTATTTT
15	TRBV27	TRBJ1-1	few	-	CASRTRSVRGAEAFF	TGTGCCAGCAGAACCCGGTCAGTCAGGGGAGCTGAAGCTTTCTTT
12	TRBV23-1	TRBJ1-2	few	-	CASTRSNYGYTF	TGCGCCAGCACCCGCAGTAACTATGGCTACACCTTC
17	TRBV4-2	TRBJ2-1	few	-	CASSQTASGGAYNEQFF	TGTGCCAGCAGCCAAACGGCCAGCGGTGGGGCCTACAATGAGCAGTTCTTC
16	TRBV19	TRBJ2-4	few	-	CASNGGDTLAKNIQYF	TGTGCCAGTAATGGTGGGGACACCCTAGCCAAAAACATTCAGTACTTC
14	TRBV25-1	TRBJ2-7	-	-	CASSEPGEGFEQYF	TGTGCCAGCAGTGAACCAGGGGAGGGTTTCGAGCAGTACTTC
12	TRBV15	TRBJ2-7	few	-	CATSRDVLRQYF	TGTGCCACCAGCAGAGATGTACTACGACAGTACTTC
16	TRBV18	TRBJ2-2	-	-	CASSPPGLINTGELFF	TGTGCCAGCTCACCACCCGGACTGATTAACACCGGGGAGCTGTTTTTT
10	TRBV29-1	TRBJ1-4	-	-	CSVGVEKLFF	TGCAGCGTTGGAGTTGAAAAACTGTTTTTT
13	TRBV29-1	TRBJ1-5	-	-	CSVVAGINQPQHF	TGCAGCGTTGTCGCCGGGATCAATCAGCCCCAGCATTTT
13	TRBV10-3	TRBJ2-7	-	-	CATGVSGSYEQYF	TGTGCCACGGGGGTTTCGGGCTCCTACGAGCAGTACTTC
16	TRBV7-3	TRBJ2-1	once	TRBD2	CASSSTGLAGPNEQFF	TGTGCCAGCAGCTCGACGGGACTAGCGGGACCCAATGAGCAGTTCTTC
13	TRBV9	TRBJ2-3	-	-	CASSVDLTDTQYF	TGTGCCAGCAGCGTAGACCTCACAGATACGCAGTATTTT
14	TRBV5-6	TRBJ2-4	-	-	CASSLEGALHIQYF	TGTGCCAGCAGCTTGGAAGGGGCTCTGCACATTCAGTACTTC
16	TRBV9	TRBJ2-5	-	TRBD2	CASSVGPSGSQETQYF	TGTGCCAGCAGCGTAGGTCCTAGCGGGAGTCAAGAGACCCAGTACTTC
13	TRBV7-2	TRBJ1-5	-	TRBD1	CASTWTGRQPQHF	TGTGCCAGCACCTGGACAGGGCGTCAGCCCCAGCATTTT
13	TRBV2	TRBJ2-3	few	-	CASSEAGTDTQYF	TGTGCCAGCAGTGAAGCGGGCACAGATACGCAGTATTTT
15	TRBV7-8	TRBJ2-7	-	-	CASSLAPRGGREQYF	TGTGCCAGCAGCTTAGCTCCGAGAGGGGGTCGCGAGCAGTACTTC
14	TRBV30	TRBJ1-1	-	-	CAWSRQDLNTEAFF	TGTGCCTGGAGTAGGCAGGACCTAAACACTGAAGCTTTCTTT
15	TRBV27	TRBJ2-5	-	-	CASSFRRESQETQYF	TGTGCCAGCAGTTTTAGGCGAGAGAGCCAAGAGACCCAGTACTTC
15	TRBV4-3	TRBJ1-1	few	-	CASSQDQFSGTEAFF	TGCGCCAGCAGCCAAGATCAGTTTTCGGGCACTGAAGCTTTCTTT
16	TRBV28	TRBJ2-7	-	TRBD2	CASSLLGTSGSYEQYF	TGTGCCAGCAGTTTATTAGGAACTAGCGGGAGCTACGAGCAGTACTTC
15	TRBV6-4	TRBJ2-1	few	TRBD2	CASRVSGSSYNEQFF	TGTGCCAGTCGCGTTAGCGGGAGCTCCTACAATGAGCAGTTCTTC
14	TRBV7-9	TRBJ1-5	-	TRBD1	CASSAGTGDQPQHF	TGTGCCAGCAGCGCGGGGACAGGGGATCAGCCCCAGCATTTT
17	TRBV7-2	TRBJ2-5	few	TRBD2	CASSLGSASGSGETQYF	TGTGCCAGCAGCTTAGGCTCGGCTAGCGGGAGTGGAGAGACCCAGTACTTC
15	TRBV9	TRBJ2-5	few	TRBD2	CASSVGTSGRETQYF	TGTGCCAGCAGCGTAGGGACTAGCGGTCGGGAGACCCAGTACTTC
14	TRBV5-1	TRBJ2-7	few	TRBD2	CASSSAGGYYEQYF	TGCGCCAGCAGCTCTGCGGGGGGATACTACGAGCAGTACTTC
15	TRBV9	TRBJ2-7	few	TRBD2	CASSPWTSGTYEQYF	TGTGCCAGCAGCCCTTGGACTAGCGGGACCTACGAGCAGTACTTC
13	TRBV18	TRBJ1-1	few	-	CASSPTPGAEAFF	TGTGCCAGCTCACCCACCCCTGGCGCTGAAGCTTTCTTT
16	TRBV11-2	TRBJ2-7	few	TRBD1	CASSSGPGQVWGEQYF	TGTGCCAGCAGCAGCGGACCGGGACAGGTATGGGGTGAGCAGTACTTC
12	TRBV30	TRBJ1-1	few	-	CAWRTPAGAAFF	TGTGCCTGGAGAACCCCGGCCGGAGCAGCTTTCTTT
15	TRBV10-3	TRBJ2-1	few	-	CAISGQTGPYNEQFF	TGTGCCATCAGTGGCCAGACGGGCCCATACAATGAGCAGTTCTTC
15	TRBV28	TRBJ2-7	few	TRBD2	CASSPGLAGSYEQYF	TGTGCCAGCAGTCCGGGACTAGCGGGATCCTACGAGCAGTACTTC
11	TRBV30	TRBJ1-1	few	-	CAWSVQVEAFF	TGTGCCTGGAGTGTACAGGTAGAAGCTTTCTTT
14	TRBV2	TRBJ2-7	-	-	CASSEAMRPYEQYF	TGTGCCAGCAGTGAAGCGATGCGGCCGTACGAGCAGTACTTC
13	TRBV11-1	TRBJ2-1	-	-	CASSFSGFNEQFF	TGTGCCAGCAGCTTTTCGGGTTTCAATGAGCAGTTCTTC
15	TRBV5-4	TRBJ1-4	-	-	CASSLAPGHYEKLFF	TGTGCCAGCAGCTTGGCCCCGGGACATTACGAAAAACTGTTTTTT
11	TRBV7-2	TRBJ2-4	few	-	CASSGGNIQYF	TGTGCCAGCAGTGGGGGGAACATTCAGTACTTC
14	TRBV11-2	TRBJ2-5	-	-	CASSSTTGQETQYF	TGTGCCAGCAGCTCCACGACAGGACAAGAGACCCAGTACTTC
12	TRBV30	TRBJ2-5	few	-	CAWSTVAETQYF	TGTGCCTGGAGTACAGTCGCAGAGACCCAGTACTTC
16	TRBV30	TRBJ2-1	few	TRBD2	CALPAGGSSVGNEQFF	TGTGCCTTACCCGCGGGCGGGAGTAGTGTGGGAAATGAGCAGTTCTTC
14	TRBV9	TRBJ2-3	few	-	CASNVVQATDTQYF	TGTGCCAGCAACGTAGTTCAGGCCACAGATACGCAGTATTTT
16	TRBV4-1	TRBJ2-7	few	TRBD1	CASSPPPGQGTYEQYF	TGCGCCAGCAGCCCACCCCCGGGACAGGGGACCTACGAGCAGTACTTC
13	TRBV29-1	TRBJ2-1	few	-	CSVEVSHYNEQFF	TGCAGCGTTGAGGTGTCACATTACAATGAGCAGTTCTTC
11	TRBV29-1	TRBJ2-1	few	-	CSVLRLSEQFF	TGCAGCGTCCTGCGACTATCCGAGCAGTTCTTC
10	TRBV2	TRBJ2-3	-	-	CASSEHTQYF	TGTGCCAGCAGTGAACATACGCAGTATTTT
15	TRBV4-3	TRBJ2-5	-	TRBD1	CASSITGTGEETQYF	TGCGCCAGCAGCATAACCGGGACAGGGGAGGAGACCCAGTACTTC
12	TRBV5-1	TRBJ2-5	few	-	CASSFDRETQYF	TGCGCCAGCAGCTTCGATAGAGAGACCCAGTACTTC